This T cell receptor (beta chain) was retrieved from a study of regulatory T cells in long-lasting Graves disease. Relying on iRepertoire HTBI primers and Arm-PCR of CDR3 regions, the team built TCR beta libraries. As originally analysed: The samples yielded 55 to 75 TRBV and some 15 TRBJ segments. TCRdb fed the multiplex PCR reads into MiXCR, producing one record per CDR3 protein. These V and J calls are TCRdb output, not the study's own analysis. Among about 430,000 distinct CDR3 sequences listed, about 21% were seen once. CDR3 length: 13 residues. From germline, CDR1 is SQVTM and CDR2 ANQGSEA. The V and J ends lost 4 bases and 2 bases respectively, with 9 bases between them. Regarding time point: persistent/refractory GD, antithyroid drugs over 5 years with positive TRAb. Scientists built the TCR library using RNA that was extracted from PBMCs. By American Thyroid Association guidelines, Graves' disease was diagnosed in the cohort.

This clonotype has a handful of counts. The V gene is TRBV29-1, the J gene TRBJ1-5; D gene ambiguous. The specimen comprised peripheral blood mononuclear cells (PBMCs), sampled when the disease was refractory, from a patient treated with antithyroid drugs. This receptor was taken from a female donor with Graves disease. CDR3 protein: CSVGAAGNQPQHF. Written as DNA, the CDR3 is TGCAGCGTTGGTGCGGCAGGCAATCAGCCCCAGCATTTT.